Presented here are 7 T cell receptor beta chains from one specimen sequenced in a study of beta chain features in type 1 diabetes. Since all of the isolated RNA was reverse transcribed, expressed TCRB transcripts were what got sequenced. Repertoires were generated with immunoSEQ multiplex PCR, while TCRdb's copy carries only in-frame clones and drops some. This sample has around 340,000 clones, with approximately 8.2% found just once. Material: central memory CD4+ T cells from blood. These receptors were taken from a woman younger than 30 in good health.

This sequence joins TRBV27 and TRBJ2-7; 8 bases line up with TRBD1. Trimming removed 8 bases from V and 1 base from J; junction bases left unmatched: 19. This CDR3 is built from 18 residues. The germline V gene has CDR1 MNHEY and CDR2 SMNVEV (reference sequence). CDR3 sequence reads: CASSPARQGAIRSYEQYF. CDR3 bases: TGTGCCAGCTCCCCCGCGAGGCAGGGGGCTATAAGATCCTACGAGCAGTACTTC.

This clone occurred many times. The chain combines TRBV19 with TRBJ2-7; TRBD1 aligns across 9 bases. Per germline, CDR1 LNHDA and CDR2 SQIVND (reference sequence). Losses at the gene ends were 4 bases for V and 8 bases for J; bases not matched to a gene: 9. The CDR3 is 14 amino acids. This chain's CDR3 is CASSTAEQGAKQYF. In DNA, the CDR3 is TGTGCCAGTAGTACGGCCGAACAGGGGGCGAAGCAGTACTTC.

On this clone: A read error may explain this, as a much larger clone is one base away. The chain combines TRBV7-9 with TRBJ2-5; TRBD2 aligns across 14 bases. Germline V lookup: CDR1 SEHNR, CDR2 FQNEAQ (reference sequence). CDR3 length: 15 amino acids. Trimming took 5 bases from V and 5 from J; bases not matched to a gene: 4. The chain's CDR3 is CASSQGLAGVETQYF. CDR3 bases: TGTGCCAGCAGCCAGGGACTAGCGGGAGTGGAGACCCAGTACTTC.

This clone was picked up a small number of times. This chain uses TRBV19 with TRBJ2-7; 8 bases line up with TRBD1. J lost 0 bases, V lost 6 bases, and 4 bases had no gene match. Germline V gives CDR1 LNHDA, CDR2 SQIVND (reference sequence). The CDR3 runs 14 residues. The CDR3 loop reads CASSQGQGSYEQYF. CDR3 DNA: TGTGCCAGTAGCCAAGGACAGGGCTCCTACGAGCAGTACTTC.

J is TRBJ1-2 and V is TRBV27; TRBD1 aligns across 9 bases. Per germline, CDR1 MNHEY and CDR2 SMNVEV (reference sequence). The CDR3 runs 13 residues. Losses at the gene ends were 3 bases for V and 5 bases for J; bases not matched to a gene: 1. The CDR3 nucleotides read TGTGCCAGCAGTTTTGACAGGGGGTATGGCTACACCTTC. Translated: CASSFDRGYGYTF.

A few counts support this clone. The chain couples TRBV28 to TRBJ1-4; a possible D gene is TRBD1 (5 bases). Trimming took 6 bases from V and 4 from J, leaving 18 bases between them. Germline CDR1 and CDR2: MDHEN and SYDVKM. The CDR3 contains 16 residues. The CDR3 region has the DNA TGTGCCAGCAGCCAAAGTCCAGGGAACTTTAATGAAAAACTGTTTTTT. It codes for CASSQSPGNFNEKLFF.

This clone showed up just a few times. The V call is TRBV10-3, the J call TRBJ2-1; a possible D gene is TRBD1 (5 bases). The CDR3 covers 13 residues. V was clipped by 10 bases and J by 2 bases, with 12 bases between them. Germline V CDR1 and CDR2: ENHRY, SYGVKD. CDR3 amino acids: CATLQGTYNEQFF. The CDR3 DNA reads as TGTGCCACCCTCCAGGGAACCTACAATGAGCAGTTCTTC.